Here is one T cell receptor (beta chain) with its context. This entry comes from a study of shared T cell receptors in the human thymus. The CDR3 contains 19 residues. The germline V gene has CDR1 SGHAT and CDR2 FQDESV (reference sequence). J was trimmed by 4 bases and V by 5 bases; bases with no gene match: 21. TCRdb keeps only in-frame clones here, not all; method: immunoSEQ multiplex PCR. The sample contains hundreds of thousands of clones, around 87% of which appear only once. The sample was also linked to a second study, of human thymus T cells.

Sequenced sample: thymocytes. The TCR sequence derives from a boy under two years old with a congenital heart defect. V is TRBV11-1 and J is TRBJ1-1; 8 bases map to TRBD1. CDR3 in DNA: TGTGCCAGCAGCGCCGGACAGGACGCCCTCCCCACAGGGGGCACTGAAGCTTTCTTT. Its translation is CASSAGQDALPTGGTEAFF.